This entry describes one T cell receptor beta chain. These data originate in a study of T-cell reconstitution after alpha-beta-depleted transplantation in children. The CDR3 is 17 residues long. Germline V gene data show CDR1 as DFQATT and CDR2 as SNEGSKA (reference sequence). Unique molecular identifiers featured in how the TCRbeta library was prepared. TCRdb reprocessed the PCR reads with MiXCR, giving one entry per CDR3 protein. Found here are nearly 550,000 distinct CDR3 sequences, around 18% of them singletons; the top ten hold around 3.3%. The TCR originated in a human donor who donated a stem cell graft to a child with acute lymphoblastic leukemia. This chain joins TRBV20-1 and TRBJ2-7, with 9 nucleotides matching TRBD2. The source material was PBMCs from the stem cell graft donor, sampled from the stem cell graft. DNA for the CDR3: TGCTGTGTGGGTGGACAGCTGGGACTAGCTGCCTCCTACGAGCAGTACTTC. It is translated as CCVGGQLGLAASYEQYF.